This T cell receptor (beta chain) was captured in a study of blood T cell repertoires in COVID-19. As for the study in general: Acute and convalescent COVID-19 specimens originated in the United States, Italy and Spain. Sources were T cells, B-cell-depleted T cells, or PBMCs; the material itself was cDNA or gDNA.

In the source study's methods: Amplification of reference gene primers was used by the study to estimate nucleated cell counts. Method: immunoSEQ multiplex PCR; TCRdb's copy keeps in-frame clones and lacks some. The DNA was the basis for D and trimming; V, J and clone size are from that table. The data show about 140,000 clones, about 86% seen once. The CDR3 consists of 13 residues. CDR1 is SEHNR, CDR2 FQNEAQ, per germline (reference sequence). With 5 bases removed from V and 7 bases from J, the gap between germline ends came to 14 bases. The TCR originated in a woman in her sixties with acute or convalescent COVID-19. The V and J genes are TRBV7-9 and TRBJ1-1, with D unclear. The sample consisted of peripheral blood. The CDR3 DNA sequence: TGTGCCAGCAGCCTAAGCGTAGGCCATGAAGCTTTCTTT. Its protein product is CASSLSVGHEAFF. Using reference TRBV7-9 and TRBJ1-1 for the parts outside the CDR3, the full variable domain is DTGVSQNPRHKITKRGQNVTFRCDPISEHNRLYWYRQTLGQGPEFLTYFQNEAQLEKSRLLSDRFSAERPKGSFSTLEIQRTEQGDSAMYLCASSLSVGHEAFFGQGTRLTVV.